Given below is one T cell receptor (beta chain) in context. The sample comes from a study of blood T cell repertoires in COVID-19. Across the whole study: Acute-phase and convalescent COVID-19 samples originated in the United States, Italy and Spain.

Assay: immunoSEQ multiplex PCR; the TCRdb copy retains only in-frame clones and omits some. The data contain around 65,000 clones, approximately 91% of them singletons. The CDR3 runs to 16 residues. The trim removed 5 bases at V and 4 bases at J, leaving 13 bases unmatched. Per the germline V gene, CDR1 is SGHVS and CDR2 is FNYEAQ. This chain links TRBV7-6 with TRBJ1-1, with TRBD1 matching over 7 bases. This TCR derives from a human donor in a cohort sampled during active COVID-19. Sequenced sample: peripheral blood. CDR3 amino acids: CASSQRNRGLVTEAFF. The CDR3 DNA reads as TGTGCCAGCAGCCAAAGGAACAGGGGATTGGTCACTGAAGCTTTCTTT.